This T cell receptor beta chain is drawn from a study of shared clonotypes between healthy human individuals. Per the original data handling: Filtering differed because ImmunoSEQ produced junction-only sequences that carried no quality scores. The table came from immunoSEQ multiplex PCR; TCRdb's copy has only in-frame clones and leaves some out. That table gives V, J and clone size, and the DNA gave D and trimming. The sample includes fewer than 200,000 clones, approximately 60% of them seen just once. Sequenced material: memory CD4+ T cells sorted from blood. Subset denoted: CD45RA-negative fraction. The receptor's source is a man aged 30 to 39 in good health.

The CDR3 reads CASQSGTDTQYF. The CDR3 DNA follows: TGTGCCAGCCAAAGCGGCACAGATACGCAGTATTTT. The chain joins TRBV28 to TRBJ2-3, with D unresolved. Trimming stripped 8 bases from V and 1 base from J, with 7 bases between. The CDR3 covers 12 residues. The V gene's germline CDR1 is MDHEN and CDR2 SYDVKM.